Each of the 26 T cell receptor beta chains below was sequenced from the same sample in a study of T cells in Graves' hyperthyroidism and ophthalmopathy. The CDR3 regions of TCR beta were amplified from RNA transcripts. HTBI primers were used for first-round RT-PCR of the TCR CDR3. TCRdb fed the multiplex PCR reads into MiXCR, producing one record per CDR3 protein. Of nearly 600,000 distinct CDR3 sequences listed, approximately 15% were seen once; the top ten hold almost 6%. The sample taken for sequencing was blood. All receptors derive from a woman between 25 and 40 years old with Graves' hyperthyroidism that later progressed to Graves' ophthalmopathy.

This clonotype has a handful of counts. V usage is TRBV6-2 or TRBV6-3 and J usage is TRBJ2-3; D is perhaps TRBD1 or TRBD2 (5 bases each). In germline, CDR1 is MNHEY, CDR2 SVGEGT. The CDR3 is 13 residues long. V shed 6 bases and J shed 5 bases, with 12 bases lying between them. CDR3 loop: CASRLGPKDTQYF. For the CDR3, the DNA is TGTGCCAGCAGACTGGGACCCAAAGATACGCAGTATTTT.

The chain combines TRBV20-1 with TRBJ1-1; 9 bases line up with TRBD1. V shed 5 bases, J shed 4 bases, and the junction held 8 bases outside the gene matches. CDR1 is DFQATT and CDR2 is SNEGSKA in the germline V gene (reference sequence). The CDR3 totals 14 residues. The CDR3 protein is CSAPRGQGGTEAFF. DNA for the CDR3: TGCAGTGCTCCCCGGGGACAGGGCGGCACTGAAGCTTTCTTT.

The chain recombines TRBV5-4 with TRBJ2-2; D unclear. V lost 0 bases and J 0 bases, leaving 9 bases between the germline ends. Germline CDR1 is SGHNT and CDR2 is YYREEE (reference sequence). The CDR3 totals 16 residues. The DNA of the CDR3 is TGTGCCAGCAGCTTGGGAATTGATACGAACACCGGGGAGCTGTTTTTT. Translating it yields CASSLGIDTNTGELFF.

Here the CDR3 DNA reads TGTGCCAGCAGCCGATCCCTGACAGGCCCGAACTATAATTCACCCCTCCACTTT. Protein product: CASSRSLTGPNYNSPLHF. The chain has TRBV3-1 and TRBJ1-6; TRBD1 might be the D (6 bases). V dropped 4 bases and J dropped 3 bases, with 19 bases sitting between them. The CDR3 length is 18 residues. Germline loops: CDR1 LGHDT, CDR2 YNNKEL (reference sequence).

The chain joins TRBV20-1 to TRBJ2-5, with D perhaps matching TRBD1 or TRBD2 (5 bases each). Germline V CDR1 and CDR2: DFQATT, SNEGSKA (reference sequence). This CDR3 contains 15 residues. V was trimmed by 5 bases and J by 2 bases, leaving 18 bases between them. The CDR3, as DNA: TGCAGTGCTCAGGGACCATCCTTCTTGCAAGAGACCCAGTACTTC. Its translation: CSAQGPSFLQETQYF.

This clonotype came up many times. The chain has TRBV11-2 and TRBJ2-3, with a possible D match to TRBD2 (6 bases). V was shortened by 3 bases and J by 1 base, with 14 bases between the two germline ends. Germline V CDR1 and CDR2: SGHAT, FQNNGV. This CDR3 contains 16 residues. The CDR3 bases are TGTGCCAGCAGCTTTGCCCGCGGGACCCGCACAGATACGCAGTATTTT. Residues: CASSFARGTRTDTQYF. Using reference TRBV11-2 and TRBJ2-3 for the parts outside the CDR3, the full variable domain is EAGVAQSPRYKIIEKRQSVAFWCNPISGHATLYWYQQILGQGPKLLIQFQNNGVVDDSQLPKDRFSAERLKGVDSTLKIQPAKLEDSAVYLCASSFARGTRTDTQYFGPGTRLTVL.

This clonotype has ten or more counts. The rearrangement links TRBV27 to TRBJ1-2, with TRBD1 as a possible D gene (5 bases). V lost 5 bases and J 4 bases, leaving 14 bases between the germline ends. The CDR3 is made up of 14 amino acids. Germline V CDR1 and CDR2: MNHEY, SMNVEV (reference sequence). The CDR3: CASSPGGTAYGYTF. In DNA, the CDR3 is TGTGCCAGCAGTCCAGGAGGGACTGCCTATGGCTACACCTTC.

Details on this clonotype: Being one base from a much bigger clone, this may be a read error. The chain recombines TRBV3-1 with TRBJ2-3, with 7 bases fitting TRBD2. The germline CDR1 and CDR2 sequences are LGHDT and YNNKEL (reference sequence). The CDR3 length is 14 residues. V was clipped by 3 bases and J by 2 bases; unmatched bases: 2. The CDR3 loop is CASSHSGLTDTQYF. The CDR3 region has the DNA TGTGCCAGCAGCCATAGCGGGCTCACAGATACGCAGTATTTT.

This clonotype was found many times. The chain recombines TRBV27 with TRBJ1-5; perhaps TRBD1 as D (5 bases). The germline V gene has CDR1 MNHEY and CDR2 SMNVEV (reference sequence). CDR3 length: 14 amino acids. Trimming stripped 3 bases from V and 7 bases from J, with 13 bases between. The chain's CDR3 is CASSLGRGEQPQHF. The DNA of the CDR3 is TGTGCCAGCAGTTTGGGGCGGGGTGAACAGCCCCAGCATTTT.

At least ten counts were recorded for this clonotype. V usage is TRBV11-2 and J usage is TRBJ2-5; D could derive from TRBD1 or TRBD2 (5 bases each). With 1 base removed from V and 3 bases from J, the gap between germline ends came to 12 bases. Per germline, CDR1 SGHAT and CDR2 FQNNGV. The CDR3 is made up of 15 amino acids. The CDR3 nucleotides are TGTGCCAGCAGCTTAGGGGAGTTAGGGGAAGAGACCCAGTACTTC. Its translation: CASSLGELGEETQYF.

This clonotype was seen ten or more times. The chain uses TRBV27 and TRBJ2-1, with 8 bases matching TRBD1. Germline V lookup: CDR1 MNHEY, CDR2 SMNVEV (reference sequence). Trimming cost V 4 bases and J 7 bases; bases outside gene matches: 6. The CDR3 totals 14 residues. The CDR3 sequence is CASSSTGVWNEQFF. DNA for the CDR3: TGTGCCAGCAGTTCGACAGGGGTTTGGAATGAGCAGTTCTTC.

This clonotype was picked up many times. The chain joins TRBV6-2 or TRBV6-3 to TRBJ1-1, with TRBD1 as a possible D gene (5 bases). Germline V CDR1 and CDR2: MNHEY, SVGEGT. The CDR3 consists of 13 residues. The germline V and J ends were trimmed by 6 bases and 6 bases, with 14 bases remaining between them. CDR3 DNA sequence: TGTGCCAGCAGACGAGACAGTGCGTCTGAAGCTTTCTTT. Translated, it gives CASRRDSASEAFF.

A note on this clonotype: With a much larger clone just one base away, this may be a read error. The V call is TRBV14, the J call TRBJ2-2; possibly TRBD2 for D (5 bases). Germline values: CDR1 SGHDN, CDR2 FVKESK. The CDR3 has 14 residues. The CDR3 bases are TGTGCCAGCAGCCAGAGGCGGGTAACCGGGGAGCTGTTGTTT. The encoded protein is CASSQRRVTGELLF.

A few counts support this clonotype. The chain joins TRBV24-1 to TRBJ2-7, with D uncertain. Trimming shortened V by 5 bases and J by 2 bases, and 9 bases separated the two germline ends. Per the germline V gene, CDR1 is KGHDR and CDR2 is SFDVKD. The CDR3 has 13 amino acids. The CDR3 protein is CATSAAGAYEQYF. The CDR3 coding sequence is TGTGCCACCAGTGCGGCAGGAGCCTACGAGCAGTACTTC.

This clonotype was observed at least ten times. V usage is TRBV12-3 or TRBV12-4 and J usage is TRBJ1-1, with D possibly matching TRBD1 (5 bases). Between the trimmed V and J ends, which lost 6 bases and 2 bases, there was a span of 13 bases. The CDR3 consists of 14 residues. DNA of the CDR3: TGTGCCAGCAGCTATGACAGCTTAAACACTGAAGCTTTCTTT. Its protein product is CASSYDSLNTEAFF.

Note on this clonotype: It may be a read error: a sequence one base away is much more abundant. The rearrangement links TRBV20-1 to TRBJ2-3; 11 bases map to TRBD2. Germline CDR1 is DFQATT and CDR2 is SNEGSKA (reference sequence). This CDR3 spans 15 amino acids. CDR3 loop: CSARPASGRTATQYF. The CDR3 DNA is TGCAGTGCTAGACCCGCTAGCGGGAGGACAGCTACGCAGTATTTT.

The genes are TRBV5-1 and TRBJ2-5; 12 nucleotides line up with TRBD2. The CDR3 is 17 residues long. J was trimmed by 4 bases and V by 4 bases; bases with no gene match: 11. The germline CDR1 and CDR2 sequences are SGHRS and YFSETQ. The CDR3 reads CASSKGLAGGERETQYF. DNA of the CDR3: TGCGCCAGCAGCAAGGGACTAGCGGGCGGGGAACGAGAGACCCAGTACTTC.

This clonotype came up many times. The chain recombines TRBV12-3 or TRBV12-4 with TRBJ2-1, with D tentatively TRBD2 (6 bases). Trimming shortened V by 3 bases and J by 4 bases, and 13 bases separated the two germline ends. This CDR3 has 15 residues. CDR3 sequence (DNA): TGTGCCAGCAGTTTGACTGGCGGAGGGTACAATGAGCAGTTCTTC. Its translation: CASSLTGGGYNEQFF.

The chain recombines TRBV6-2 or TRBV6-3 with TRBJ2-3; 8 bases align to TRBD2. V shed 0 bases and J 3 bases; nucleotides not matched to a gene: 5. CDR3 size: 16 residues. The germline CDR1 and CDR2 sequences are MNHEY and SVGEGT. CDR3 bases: TGTGCCAGCAGTTACTCTAAGCGGGAGCCAACAGATACGCAGTATTTT. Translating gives CASSYSKREPTDTQYF.

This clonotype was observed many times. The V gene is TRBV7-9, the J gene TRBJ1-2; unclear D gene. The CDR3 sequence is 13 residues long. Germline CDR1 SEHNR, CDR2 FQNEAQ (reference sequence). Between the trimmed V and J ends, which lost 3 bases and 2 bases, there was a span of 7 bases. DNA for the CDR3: TGTGCCAGCAGCTTTGACACGAACTATGGCTACACCTTC. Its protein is CASSFDTNYGYTF. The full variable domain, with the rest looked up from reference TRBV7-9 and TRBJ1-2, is DTGVSQNPRHKITKRGQNVTFRCDPISEHNRLYWYRQTLGQGPEFLTYFQNEAQLEKSRLLSDRFSAERPKGSFSTLEIQRTEQGDSAMYLCASSFDTNYGYTFGSGTRLTVV.

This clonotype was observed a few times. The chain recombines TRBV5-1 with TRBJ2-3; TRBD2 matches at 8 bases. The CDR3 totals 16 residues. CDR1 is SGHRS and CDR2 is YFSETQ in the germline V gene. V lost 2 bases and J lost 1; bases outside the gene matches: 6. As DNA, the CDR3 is TGCGCCAGCAGCTTCGGTCCCGGGGGGGGCACAGATACGCAGTATTTT. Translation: CASSFGPGGGTDTQYF.

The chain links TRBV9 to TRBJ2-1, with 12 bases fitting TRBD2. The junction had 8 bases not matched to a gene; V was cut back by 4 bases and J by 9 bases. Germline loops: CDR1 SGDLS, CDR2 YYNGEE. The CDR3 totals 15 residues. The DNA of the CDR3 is TGTGCCAGCAGCCCGCGGACTAGCGGGATGTTTGAGCAGTTCTTC. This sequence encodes CASSPRTSGMFEQFF.

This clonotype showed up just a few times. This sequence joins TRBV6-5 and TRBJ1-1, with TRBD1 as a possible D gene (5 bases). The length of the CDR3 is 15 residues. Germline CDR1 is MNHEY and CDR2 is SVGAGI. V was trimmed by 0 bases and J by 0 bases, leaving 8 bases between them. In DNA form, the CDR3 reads TGTGCCAGCAGTTACTCTGGGGCAGTGAACACTGAAGCTTTCTTT. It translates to CASSYSGAVNTEAFF.

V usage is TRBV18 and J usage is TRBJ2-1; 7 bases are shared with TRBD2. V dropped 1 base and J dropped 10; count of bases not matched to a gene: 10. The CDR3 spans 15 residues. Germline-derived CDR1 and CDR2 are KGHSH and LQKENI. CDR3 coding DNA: TGTGCCAGCTCACCACAGGGCGGGAGCGTTTCCGAGCAGTTCTTC. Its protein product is CASSPQGGSVSEQFF. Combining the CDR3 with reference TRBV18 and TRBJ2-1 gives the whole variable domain NAGVMQNPRHLVRRRGQEARLRCSPMKGHSHVYWYRQLPEEGLKFMVYLQKENIIDESGMPKERFSAEFPKEGPSILRIQQVVRGDSAAYFCASSPQGGSVSEQFFGPGTRLTVL.

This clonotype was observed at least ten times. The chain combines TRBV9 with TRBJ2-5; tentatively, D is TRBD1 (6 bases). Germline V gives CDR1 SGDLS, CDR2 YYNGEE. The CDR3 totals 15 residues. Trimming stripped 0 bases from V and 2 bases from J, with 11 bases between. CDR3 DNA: TGTGCCAGCAGCGTAGCTTCCGGACAGCAAGAGACCCAGTACTTC. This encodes CASSVASGQQETQYF.

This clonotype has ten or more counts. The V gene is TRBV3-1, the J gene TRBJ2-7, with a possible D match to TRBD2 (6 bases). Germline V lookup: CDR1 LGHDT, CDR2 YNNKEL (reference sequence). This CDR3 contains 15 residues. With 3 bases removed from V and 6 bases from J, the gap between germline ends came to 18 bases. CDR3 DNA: TGTGCCAGCAGCCAGGGGGGAGTTGTATCCCCCGAGCAGTACTTC. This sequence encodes CASSQGGVVSPEQYF.